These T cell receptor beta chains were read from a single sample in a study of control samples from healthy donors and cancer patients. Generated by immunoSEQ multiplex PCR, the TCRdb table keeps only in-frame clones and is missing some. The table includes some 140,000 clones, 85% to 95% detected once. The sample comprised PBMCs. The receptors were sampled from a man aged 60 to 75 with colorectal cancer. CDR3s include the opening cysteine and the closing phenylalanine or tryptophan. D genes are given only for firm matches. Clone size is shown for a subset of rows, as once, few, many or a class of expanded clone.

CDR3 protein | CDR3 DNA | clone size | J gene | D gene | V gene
CAISETGGWDEQYF | TGTGCCATCAGTGAGACAGGGGGCTGGGACGAGCAGTACTTC | NA | TRBJ2-7 | TRBD1 | TRBV10-3
CASSLDSQYTEAFF | TGTGCCAGCAGCTTAGATTCGCAATACACTGAAGCTTTCTTT | NA | TRBJ1-1 | NA | TRBV11-2
CASSFYRDNSPLHF | TGTGCCAGCAGCTTTTACCGGGATAATTCACCCCTCCACTTT | NA | TRBJ1-6 | NA | TRBV5-8
CASSLDSVGELFF | TGCGCCAGCAGCTTGGACAGTGTCGGGGAGCTGTTTTTT | once | TRBJ2-2 | NA | TRBV5-1
CASSQDDRGLSYNEQFF | TGTGCCAGCAGCCAGGACGACAGGGGGCTCTCCTACAATGAGCAGTTCTTC | NA | TRBJ2-1 | TRBD1 | TRBV3-1/TRBV3-2
CASSYGTNGYNEQFF | TGTGCCAGCTCGTACGGGACTAATGGCTACAATGAGCAGTTCTTC | NA | TRBJ2-1 | TRBD2 | TRBV18
CASSWGHANTEAFF | TGCGCCAGCAGCTGGGGACATGCGAACACTGAAGCTTTCTTT | NA | TRBJ1-1 | NA | TRBV5-1
CAWSVRGTAREAFF | TGTGCCTGGAGTGTACGCGGGACAGCCCGTGAAGCTTTCTTT | NA | TRBJ1-1 | TRBD1 | TRBV30
CASSQGILANYGYTF | TGTGCCAGCAGCCAGGGGATCCTTGCTAACTATGGCTACACCTTC | NA | TRBJ1-2 | NA | TRBV7-2
CASSLQGRSMNTEAFF | TGCGCCAGCAGCTTACAGGGAAGGAGCATGAACACTGAAGCTTTCTTT | NA | TRBJ1-1 | NA | TRBV5-1
CASSYSMDLAKNIQYF | TGTGCCAGCAGTTACTCGATGGACCTAGCCAAAAACATTCAGTACTTC | NA | TRBJ2-4 | NA | TRBV6-2/TRBV6-3
CASSTFPSAGGQGYEQYF | TGCGCCAGCAGCACTTTCCCCTCAGCGGGGGGGCAAGGATACGAGCAGTACTTC | NA | TRBJ2-7 | TRBD2 | TRBV5-1
CASSQGVYAGELFF | TGTGCCAGCAGTCAAGGCGTTTATGCCGGGGAGCTGTTTTTT | NA | TRBJ2-2 | NA | TRBV3-1/TRBV3-2